These 20 T cell receptor beta chains share one sample of origin, sequenced in a study of esophageal squamous cell carcinoma tumors. After a first PCR with P20EA plus a TCR alpha or TCR beta constant-region primer, a nested PCR used CA2 or CB2. Reverse transcription used a polyT18-containing BSL-18E primer, and TCR genes were amplified by unbiased adaptor ligation RT-PCR. TCRdb reprocessed the 5' RACE reads with MiXCR, giving one entry per CDR3 protein. The sample lists about 5,400 distinct CDR3 sequences, 20% to 25% occurring once. The source material was tumor tissue. All receptors derive from a man between 50 and 79 years old with esophageal squamous cell carcinoma.

This clonotype is classed as medium-sized (0.01 to 0.1%). The chain joins TRBV7-2 to TRBJ1-2, with 10 bases fitting TRBD1. V lost 5 bases, J lost 3 bases, and 6 bases stayed unmatched. This CDR3 spans 15 amino acids. CDR1 is SGHTA and CDR2 is FQGNSA in the germline V gene. In nucleotides, the CDR3 is TGTGCCAGCAGCGGCCGGACAGGGGGTGACTATGGCTACACCTTC. It codes for CASSGRTGGDYGYTF.

This chain joins TRBV7-2 and TRBJ2-2, with 11 bases aligning to TRBD2. This CDR3 spans 16 amino acids. CDR1 and CDR2 from the germline V gene are SGHTA and FQGNSA. V lost 2 bases to trimming and J lost 3 bases; unmatched junction nucleotides: 2. The CDR3 sequence is CASSLHSGRDTGELFF. Here the CDR3 DNA reads TGTGCCAGCAGCTTACATAGCGGGAGGGACACCGGGGAGCTGTTTTTT.

Of note for this clonotype: A much larger clone is a single base away; this may be a read error. This chain joins TRBV7-3 and TRBJ2-7; D remains ambiguous. V was trimmed by 0 bases and J by 6 bases, leaving 12 bases between them. The germline CDR1 and CDR2 sequences are SGHTA and FQGTGA. The CDR3 runs to 14 residues. The CDR3 region is CASSLTAVGSEQYF. The CDR3 DNA is TGTGCCAGCAGCTTAACGGCGGTGGGTAGCGAGCAGTACTTC.

This clonotype has a count of ten or more. This chain uses TRBV6-1 with TRBJ2-7; 9 bases fit TRBD2. The CDR3 sequence is 15 residues long. Germline V gene lookup returns CDR1 MNHNS and CDR2 SASEGT. Trimming removed 8 bases from V and 5 bases from J; junction bases left unmatched: 13. The CDR3 loop reads CASEIAGAGRHEQYF. CDR3 DNA: TGTGCCAGCGAAATAGCGGGAGCCGGTCGGCACGAGCAGTACTTC.

This chain joins TRBV24-1 and TRBJ2-3, with TRBD1 identical over 7 bases. From germline, CDR1 is KGHDR and CDR2 SFDVKD. Trimming at V came to 4 bases and at J to 1 base, leaving 10 bases not matched to a gene. CDR3 size: 17 residues. The CDR3 sequence is CATSDSKGAWGTDTQYF. As DNA, the CDR3 is TGTGCCACCAGTGACTCGAAGGGGGCTTGGGGCACAGATACGCAGTATTTT.

This clonotype is medium-sized in the sample. The chain couples TRBV4-2 to TRBJ2-1; D is perhaps TRBD1 or TRBD2 (6 bases each). The CDR3 length is 15 residues. The V end was cut by 2 bases, the J end by 5 bases, with 13 bases between. CDR1 and CDR2 from the germline V gene are LGHNA and YNFKEQ. CDR3 sequence reads: CASSQSGGTHNEQFF. The CDR3 DNA is TGTGCCAGCAGCCAATCCGGGGGCACTCACAATGAGCAGTTCTTC.

This clonotype is labeled as medium-sized (0.01 to 0.1%). The chain is built from TRBV30 and TRBJ2-2, with 9 bases matching TRBD1. The CDR3 extends over 15 amino acids. The ends lost 3 bases at V and 3 bases at J; junction bases unmatched: 5. The germline CDR1 and CDR2 sequences are GTSNPN and SVGIG (reference sequence). The chain's CDR3 is CAWRYRDRDTGELFF. The DNA of the CDR3 is TGTGCCTGGAGGTACCGGGACAGGGACACCGGGGAGCTGTTTTTT.

This clonotype is categorized as medium-sized. V is TRBV4-1 and J is TRBJ2-5; 7 nucleotides line up with TRBD2. Germline assignment: CDR1 MGHRA and CDR2 YSYEKL. Losses at the gene ends were 1 base for V and 3 bases for J; bases not matched to a gene: 5. CDR3 size: 15 residues. The CDR3 reads CASSQGGREEETQYF. CDR3 coding DNA: TGCGCCAGCAGCCAAGGGGGGAGGGAGGAAGAGACCCAGTACTTC.

This sequence joins TRBV10-2 and TRBJ1-5; D unresolved. CDR1 and CDR2 from the germline V gene are WSHSY and SAAADI. Trimming stripped 2 bases from V and 6 bases from J, with 8 bases between. The CDR3 totals 13 residues. CDR3 sequence reads: CASSEGPAQPQHF. CDR3 DNA sequence: TGCGCCAGCAGTGAGGGACCCGCTCAGCCCCAGCATTTT.

This clonotype is medium-sized. The gene calls are TRBV19 and TRBJ2-4, with 7 bases aligning to TRBD2. Germline V gene data show CDR1 as LNHDA and CDR2 as SQIVND (reference sequence). J gave up 1 base and V 6 bases, and 3 bases lay outside the gene matches. This CDR3 spans 14 amino acids. The CDR3 region is CASRTSLAKNIQYF. CDR3 nucleotides: TGTGCCAGTAGGACTAGCCTTGCCAAAAACATTCAGTACTTC.

This chain connects TRBV14 to TRBJ1-1; no clear D. V was shortened by 8 bases and J by 0 bases, with 10 bases between the two germline ends. This CDR3 contains 13 residues. Germline lookup yields CDR1 SGHDN and CDR2 FVKESK. The CDR3 DNA is TGTGCCAGCCGTCGAACGATGAACACTGAAGCTTTCTTT. Translated, it gives CASRRTMNTEAFF.

This clonotype qualifies as medium-sized. The chain joins TRBV6-5 to TRBJ2-7; maybe TRBD1 (5 bases). V lost 0 bases to trimming and J lost 2 bases, with 8 bases between them. The CDR3 runs 14 residues. Germline V lookup: CDR1 MNHEY, CDR2 SVGAGI. The CDR3 sequence: CASSYSLQAYEQYF. Here the CDR3 DNA reads TGTGCCAGCAGTTACTCGCTACAGGCCTACGAGCAGTACTTC.

In its sample, this clonotype is medium-sized. This chain uses TRBV6-5 with TRBJ1-2; D not certain. Germline V gene data show CDR1 as MNHEY and CDR2 as SVGAGI. V lost 0 bases, J lost 4 bases, and 9 bases lay in between. The CDR3 runs to 14 residues. The CDR3 nucleotides read TGTGCCAGCAGTTACTCAGGCCTGACCTATGGCTACACCTTC. Protein sequence: CASSYSGLTYGYTF.

This clonotype occurred a few times. V usage is TRBV19 and J usage is TRBJ2-3; the D is unclear. Trimming removed 3 bases from V and 0 bases from J, with 13 bases in between. Germline V gene lookup returns CDR1 LNHDA and CDR2 SQIVND (reference sequence). This CDR3 has 16 amino acids. The DNA for the CDR3 is TGTGCCAGTAGTATTTCTTCGACCGTAAGCACAGATACGCAGTATTTT. Its translation: CASSISSTVSTDTQYF.

This clonotype was counted between two and nine times. This chain links TRBV7-3 with TRBJ2-1, with D unresolved. The CDR3 runs 12 residues. The V end lost 3 bases, the J end lost 12 bases, and 12 bases lay between the germline ends. Germline assignment: CDR1 SGHTA and CDR2 FQGTGA. CDR3 coding DNA: TGTGCCAGCAGCTTTCGGTTCTGCCGGCAGTTCTTC. This sequence encodes CASSFRFCRQFF.

The chain links TRBV20-1 to TRBJ1-6; D is unresolved. Germline V lookup: CDR1 DFQATT, CDR2 SNEGSKA (reference sequence). With 6 bases removed from V and 8 bases from J, the gap between germline ends came to 17 bases. The CDR3 covers 14 residues. In DNA, the CDR3 is TGCAGTGCCCTCCGTGAGGCTATGTATTCACCCCTCCACTTT. Residues: CSALREAMYSPLHF.

This chain joins TRBV20-1 and TRBJ2-1, with 9 bases lining up with TRBD2. The CDR3 consists of 17 residues. Germline values: CDR1 DFQATT, CDR2 SNEGSKA (reference sequence). V dropped 6 bases and J dropped 3; count of bases not matched to a gene: 15. The CDR3 protein is CSASRIIAGVFYNEQFF. The CDR3 region has the DNA TGCAGTGCCTCCCGTATAATAGCGGGAGTCTTCTACAATGAGCAGTTCTTC.

The J gene is TRBJ2-5, the V gene TRBV29-1; D is perhaps TRBD1 or TRBD2 (5 bases each). Germline CDR1 SQVTM, CDR2 ANQGSEA. The CDR3 runs 13 residues. V was pared by 4 bases and J by 1 base, with 10 bases between. CDR3 amino acids: CSVGDGIQETQYF. The CDR3 nucleotides are TGCAGCGTTGGGGACGGCATCCAAGAGACCCAGTACTTC.

With respect to this clonotype: A much larger clone lies one base from this, so it may be a read error. The rearrangement uses TRBV20-1 and TRBJ2-7; D ambiguous. Per the germline V gene, CDR1 is DFQATT and CDR2 is SNEGSKA (reference sequence). CDR3 length: 15 amino acids. Trimming removed 5 bases from V and 0 bases from J, with 17 bases in between. Here the CDR3 reads CSAHHPIGYSYEQYF. DNA for the CDR3: TGCAGTGCTCACCACCCGATTGGATACTCCTACGAGCAGTACTTC.

This clonotype appeared a few times. This chain uses TRBV28 with TRBJ2-7, with 7 bases identical to TRBD1. J was trimmed by 6 bases and V by 6 bases; bases with no gene match: 14. From germline, CDR1 is MDHEN and CDR2 SYDVKM. The CDR3 runs to 15 residues. CDR3 coding DNA: TGTGCCAGCAGCTTACAGGGGATTAGGCCTGTCGAGCAGTACTTC. Its translation: CASSLQGIRPVEQYF.